This T cell receptor beta chain was recovered during a study of graft-versus-host responses after intestinal transplantation. Study-wide context: Multivisceral, liver-intestinal, or isolated intestinal transplants were given to recipients. Study conclusions and caveats: Subjects displaying graft-donor T cell macrochimerism possessed elevated graft-versus-host to host-versus-graft clonal ratios inside allografts.

As regards this clone: Its antigen is not known.

Germline V lookup: CDR1 MNHEY, CDR2 SVGAGI. This CDR3 has 12 residues. V lost 5 bases and J lost 9, with 13 bases in between. The protocol was immunoSEQ multiplex PCR, while the TCRdb copy is restricted to in-frame clones and leaves out a portion. The repertoire holds about 97,000 clones, with 80% to 95% as singletons. J is TRBJ1-1 and V is TRBV6-5; D remains ambiguous. The origin of this receptor is a human patient who received an intestinal transplant, so some T cells may come from the graft donor. The sample here was PBMCs, taken around 68 weeks after intestinal transplant. The CDR3 nucleotides are TGTGCCAGCAGTCCCTCGGCAGGTAAAGCTTTCTTT. It specifies CASSPSAGKAFF.